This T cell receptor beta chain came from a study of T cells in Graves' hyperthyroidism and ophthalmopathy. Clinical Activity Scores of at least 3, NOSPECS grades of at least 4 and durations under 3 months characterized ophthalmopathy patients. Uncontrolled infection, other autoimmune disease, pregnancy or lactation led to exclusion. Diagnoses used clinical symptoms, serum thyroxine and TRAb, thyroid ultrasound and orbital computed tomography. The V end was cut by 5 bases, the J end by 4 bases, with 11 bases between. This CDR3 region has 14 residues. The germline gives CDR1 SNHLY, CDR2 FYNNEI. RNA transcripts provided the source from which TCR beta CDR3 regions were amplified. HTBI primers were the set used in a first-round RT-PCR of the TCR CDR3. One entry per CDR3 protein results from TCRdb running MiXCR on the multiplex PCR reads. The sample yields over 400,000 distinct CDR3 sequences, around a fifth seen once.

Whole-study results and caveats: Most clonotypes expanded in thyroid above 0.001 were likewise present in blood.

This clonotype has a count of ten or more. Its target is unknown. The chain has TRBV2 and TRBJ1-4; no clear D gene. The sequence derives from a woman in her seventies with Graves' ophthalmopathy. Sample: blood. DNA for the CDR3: TGTGCCAGCAGTCTAGACGGTAGTAATGAAAAACTGTTTTTT. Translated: CASSLDGSNEKLFF. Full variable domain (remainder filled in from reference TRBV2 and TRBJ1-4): EPEVTQTPSHQVTQMGQEVILRCVPISNHLYFYWYRQILGQKVEFLVSFYNNEISEKSEIFDDQFSVERPDGSNFTLKIRSTKLEDSAMYFCASSLDGSNEKLFFGSGTQLSVL.